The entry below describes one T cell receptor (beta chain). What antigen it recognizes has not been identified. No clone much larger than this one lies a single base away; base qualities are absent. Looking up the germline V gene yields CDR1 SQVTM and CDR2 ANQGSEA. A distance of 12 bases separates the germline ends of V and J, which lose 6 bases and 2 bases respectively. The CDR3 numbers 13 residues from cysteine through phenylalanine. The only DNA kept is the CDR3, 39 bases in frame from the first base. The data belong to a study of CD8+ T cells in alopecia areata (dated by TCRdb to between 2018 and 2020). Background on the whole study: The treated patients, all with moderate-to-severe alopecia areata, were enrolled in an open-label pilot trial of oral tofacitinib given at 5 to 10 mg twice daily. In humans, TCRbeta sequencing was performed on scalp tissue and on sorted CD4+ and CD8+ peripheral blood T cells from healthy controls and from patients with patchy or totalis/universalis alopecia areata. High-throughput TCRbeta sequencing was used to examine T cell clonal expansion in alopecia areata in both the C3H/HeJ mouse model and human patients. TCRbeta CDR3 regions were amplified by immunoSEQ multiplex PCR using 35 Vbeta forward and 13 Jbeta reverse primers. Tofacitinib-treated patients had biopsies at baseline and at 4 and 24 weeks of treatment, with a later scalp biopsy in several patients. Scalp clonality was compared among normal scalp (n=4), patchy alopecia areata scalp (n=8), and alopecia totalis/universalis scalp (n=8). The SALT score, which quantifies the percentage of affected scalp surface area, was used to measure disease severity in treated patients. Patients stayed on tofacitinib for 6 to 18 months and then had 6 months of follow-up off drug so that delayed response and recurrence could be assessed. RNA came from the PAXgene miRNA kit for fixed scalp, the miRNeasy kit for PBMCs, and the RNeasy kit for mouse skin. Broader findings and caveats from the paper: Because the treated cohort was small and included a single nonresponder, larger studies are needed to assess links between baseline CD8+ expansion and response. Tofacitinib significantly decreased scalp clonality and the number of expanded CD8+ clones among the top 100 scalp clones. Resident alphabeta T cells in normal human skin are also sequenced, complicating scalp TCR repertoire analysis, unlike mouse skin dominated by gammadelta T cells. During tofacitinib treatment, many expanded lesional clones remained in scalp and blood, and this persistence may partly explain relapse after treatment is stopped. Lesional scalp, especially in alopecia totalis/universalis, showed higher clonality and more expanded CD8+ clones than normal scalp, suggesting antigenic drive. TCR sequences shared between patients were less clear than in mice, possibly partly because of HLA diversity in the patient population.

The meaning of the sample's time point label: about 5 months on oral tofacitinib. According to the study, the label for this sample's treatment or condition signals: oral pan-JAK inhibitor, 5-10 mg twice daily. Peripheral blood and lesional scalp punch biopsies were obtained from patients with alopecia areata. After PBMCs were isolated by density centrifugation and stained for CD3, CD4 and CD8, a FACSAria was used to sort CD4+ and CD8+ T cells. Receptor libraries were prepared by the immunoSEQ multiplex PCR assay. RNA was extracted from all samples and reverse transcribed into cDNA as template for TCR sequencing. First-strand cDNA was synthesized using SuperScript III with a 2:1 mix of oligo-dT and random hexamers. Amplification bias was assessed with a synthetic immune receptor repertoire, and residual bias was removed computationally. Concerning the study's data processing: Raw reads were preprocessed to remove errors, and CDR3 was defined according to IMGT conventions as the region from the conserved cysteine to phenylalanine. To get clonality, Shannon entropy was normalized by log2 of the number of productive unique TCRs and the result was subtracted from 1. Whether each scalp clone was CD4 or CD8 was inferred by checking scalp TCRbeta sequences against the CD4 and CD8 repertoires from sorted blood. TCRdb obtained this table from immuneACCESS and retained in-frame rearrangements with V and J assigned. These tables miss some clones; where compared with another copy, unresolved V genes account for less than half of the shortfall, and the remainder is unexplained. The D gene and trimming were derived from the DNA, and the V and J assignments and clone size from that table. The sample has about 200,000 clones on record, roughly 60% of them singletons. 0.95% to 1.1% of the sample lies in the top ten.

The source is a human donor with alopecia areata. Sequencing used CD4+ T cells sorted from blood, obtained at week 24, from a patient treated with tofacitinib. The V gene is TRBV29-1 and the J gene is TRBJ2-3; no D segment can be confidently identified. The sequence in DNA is TGCAGCGTCCTGGGCAGAAACACAGATACGCAGTATTTT. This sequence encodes CSVLGRNTDTQYF.